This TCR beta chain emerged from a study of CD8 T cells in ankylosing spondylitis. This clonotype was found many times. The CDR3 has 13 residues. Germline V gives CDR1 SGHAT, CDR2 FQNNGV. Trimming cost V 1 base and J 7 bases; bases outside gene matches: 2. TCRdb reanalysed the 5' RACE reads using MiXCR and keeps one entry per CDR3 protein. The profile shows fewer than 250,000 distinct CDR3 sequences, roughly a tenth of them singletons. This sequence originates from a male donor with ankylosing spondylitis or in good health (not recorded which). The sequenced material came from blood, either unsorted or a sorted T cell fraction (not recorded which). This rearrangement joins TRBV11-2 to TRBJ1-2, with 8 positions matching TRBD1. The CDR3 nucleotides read TGTGCCAGCAGCTTAGGAGGACAGGGTGGCTACACCTTC. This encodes CASSLGGQGGYTF.